These 6 T cell receptor beta chains came from one sample sequenced in a study of blood T cell repertoires in COVID-19. The data were produced by immunoSEQ multiplex PCR, yet TCRdb's version contains in-frame clones alone and is incomplete. The repertoire holds 310,000 or so clones, roughly 86% seen once, with 1.3% in the top ten. Sequenced input: peripheral blood. These receptors were obtained from a man in his 70s with acute or convalescent COVID-19.

V is TRBV3-1 (or the pseudogene TRBV3-2) and J is TRBJ1-6, with 7 bases identical to TRBD1. Germline V gene lookup returns CDR1 LGHDT and CDR2 YNNKEL (reference sequence). The V gene end was trimmed by 1 base and the J gene end by 10 bases; junction bases not matched to a gene: 4. The CDR3 runs to 14 residues. CDR3 bases: TGTGCCAGCAGCCAAGGGGACAGCACCTCACCCCTCCACTTT. Translated: CASSQGDSTSPLHF.

The chain has TRBV18 and TRBJ1-2; 8 bases fit TRBD1. After removal of 5 bases from V and 7 bases from J, the junction contained 9 bases not matched to a gene. This CDR3 has 14 residues. CDR1 KGHSH and CDR2 LQKENI come from the germline V gene. The CDR3 DNA follows: TGTGCCAGCTCAGTCACGCAGGGGGCCAGTGGCTACACCTTC. Encoded protein: CASSVTQGASGYTF.

The chain carries TRBV7-9 and TRBJ1-1, with 7 bases identical to TRBD1. This CDR3 spans 14 amino acids. Germline CDR1 SEHNR, CDR2 FQNEAQ (reference sequence). J lost 4 bases, V lost 2 bases, and 4 bases had no gene match. Here the CDR3 reads CASSLTSGGTEAFF. CDR3 nucleotides: TGTGCCAGCAGCTTAACATCAGGGGGCACTGAAGCTTTCTTT. The full variable domain, rest sourced from reference TRBV7-9 and TRBJ1-1, is DTGVSQNPRHKITKRGQNVTFRCDPISEHNRLYWYRQTLGQGPEFLTYFQNEAQLEKSRLLSDRFSAERPKGSFSTLEIQRTEQGDSAMYLCASSLTSGGTEAFFGQGTRLTVV.

V usage is TRBV5-1 and J usage is TRBJ1-1; 9 bases fit TRBD1. The CDR3 loop spans 13 amino acids. Trimming cost V 7 bases and J 2 bases; bases outside gene matches: 3. Germline V CDR1 and CDR2: SGHRS, YFSETQ. CDR3 DNA: TGCGCCAGCGTGGGACAGGGAAACACTGAAGCTTTCTTT. Translation: CASVGQGNTEAFF.

This rearrangement joins TRBV11-2 to TRBJ2-3; 8 bases fit TRBD2. Germline V lookup: CDR1 SGHAT, CDR2 FQNNGV. J lost 3 bases, V lost 1 base, and 3 bases had no gene match. The CDR3 length is 15 residues. For the CDR3, the DNA is TGTGCCAGCAGCTTAGGGGCTAGCGGGACAGATACGCAGTATTTT. Amino acid sequence: CASSLGASGTDTQYF.

The chain links TRBV18 to TRBJ1-2, with 9 nucleotides matching TRBD1. After removal of 3 bases from V and 4 bases from J, the junction contained 12 bases not matched to a gene. The CDR3 extends over 17 amino acids. Germline-derived CDR1 and CDR2 are KGHSH and LQKENI. In DNA form, the CDR3 reads TGTGCCAGCTCACCCCTCACTGGGGGACAGGGCGCCTATGGCTACACCTTC. As protein: CASSPLTGGQGAYGYTF.